The source of this T cell receptor beta chain is a study of blood T cell repertoires in COVID-19. Study as a whole: Acute-phase and convalescent COVID-19 samples originated in the United States, Italy and Spain.

The germline CDR1 and CDR2 sequences are MGHDK and SYGVNS. The CDR3 contains 15 residues. Trimming left V 4 bases short and J 2 bases short, with 12 bases between. The method was immunoSEQ multiplex PCR; TCRdb's version includes in-frame clones alone and lacks a portion of them. The sample contains 99,000 or so clones, approximately 80% of which appear only once. V and J are TRBV25-1 and TRBJ1-5; possible D gene TRBD1, 5 bases. Sequencing used peripheral blood. The clonotype was recovered from a man of 80 years or more with acute or convalescent COVID-19. The CDR3 bases are TGTGCCAGCAGTGTAGGTGGGGCGGGCAATCAGCCCCAGCATTTT. Its translation: CASSVGGAGNQPQHF. Full variable domain (missing parts from reference TRBV25-1 and TRBJ1-5): EADIYQTPRYLVIGTGKKITLECSQTMGHDKMYWYQQDPGMELHLIHYSYGVNSTEKGDLSSESTVSRIRTEHFPLTLESARPSHTSQYLCASSVGGAGNQPQHFGDGTRLSIL.